Each of the 5 T cell receptor beta chains below was sequenced from the same sample in a study of T cells after yellow fever vaccination. TCRdb processed the 5' RACE reads anew with MiXCR; each CDR3 protein has one entry. The data hold around 340,000 distinct CDR3 sequences, with 8.7% observed a single time. Here the sequenced sample was PBMCs, taken on the day of the first yellow fever vaccination. The source is a man aged 18 to 30 who received the YFV17D yellow fever vaccine.

This clonotype has a handful of counts. The V call is TRBV10-1, the J call TRBJ2-2; 7 bases fit TRBD1. J lost 6 bases, V lost 11 bases, and 9 bases had no gene match. This CDR3 has 13 residues. Germline lookup yields CDR1 WNHNN and CDR2 SYGVQD (reference sequence). CDR3 loop: CASQRQGAGELFF. In DNA, the CDR3 is TGCGCCTCCCAGCGGCAGGGGGCCGGGGAGCTGTTTTTT.

This clonotype was recorded many times. The gene calls are TRBV20-1 and TRBJ2-4, with D unclear. V lost 2 bases, J lost 2 bases, and 13 bases lay in between. The CDR3 has 15 residues. Germline V gene lookup returns CDR1 DFQATT and CDR2 SNEGSKA (reference sequence). The CDR3 DNA follows: TGCAGTGCTAGAACATTCTTTGGAACCAAAAACATTCAGTACTTC. Residues: CSARTFFGTKNIQYF.

Only a few counts were recorded for this clonotype. V gene TRBV4-2 combines with J gene TRBJ2-7; 9 bases line up with TRBD1. Germline CDR1 and CDR2: LGHNA and YNFKEQ. Losses at the gene ends were 6 bases for V and 3 bases for J; bases not matched to a gene: 3. The CDR3 spans 13 residues. The CDR3 sequence: CASRRQGDYEQYF. The DNA for the CDR3 is TGTGCCAGCAGAAGACAGGGGGACTACGAGCAGTACTTC.

This clonotype was detected ten times or more. J is TRBJ2-2 and V is TRBV5-1; the match to TRBD1 covers 9 bases. CDR3 size: 18 residues. J gave up 6 bases and V 0 bases, and 12 bases lay outside the gene matches. The germline CDR1 and CDR2 sequences are SGHRS and YFSETQ. CDR3 nucleotides: TGCGCCAGCAGCTTGGCCGTCTCCGGGACAGGGCGGTCCGGGGAGCTGTTTTTT. It specifies CASSLAVSGTGRSGELFF.

This clonotype came up a few times. The chain combines TRBV12-3 or TRBV12-4 with TRBJ1-1; the D is unclear. V lost 7 bases to trimming and J lost 4 bases, with 22 bases between them. This CDR3 has 16 amino acids. The CDR3 DNA follows: TGTGCCAGCACATTAGGGTCGGGTTGGTCGGGCACTGAAGCTTTCTTT. Amino acid sequence: CASTLGSGWSGTEAFF.